This TCR beta chain emerged from a study of blood T cell repertoires in COVID-19. The ends were cut back, 5 bases at V and 5 bases at J, with 15 bases in the middle. The germline V gene encodes CDR1 MNHEY and CDR2 SVGAGI. The CDR3 spans 14 residues. In the authors' workflow: Amplified reference gene primers provided the basis for estimating nucleated cell counts. The protocol was immunoSEQ multiplex PCR, while the TCRdb copy is restricted to in-frame clones and leaves out a portion. V and J calls and clone size are as listed in that table; D and trimming were resolved from the DNA. This sample has around 120,000 clones; 90% occur once, and the top ten carry less than 2%.

Sequenced material: peripheral blood. The clonotype comes from a human donor with active COVID-19. The donor label of this sample is uncertain. V and J are TRBV6-5 and TRBJ2-5; weak D call: TRBD1 (5 bases). CDR3 region: CASSRDSVTETQYF. Written as DNA, the CDR3 is TGTGCCAGCAGTCGTGACAGCGTAACGGAGACCCAGTACTTC.